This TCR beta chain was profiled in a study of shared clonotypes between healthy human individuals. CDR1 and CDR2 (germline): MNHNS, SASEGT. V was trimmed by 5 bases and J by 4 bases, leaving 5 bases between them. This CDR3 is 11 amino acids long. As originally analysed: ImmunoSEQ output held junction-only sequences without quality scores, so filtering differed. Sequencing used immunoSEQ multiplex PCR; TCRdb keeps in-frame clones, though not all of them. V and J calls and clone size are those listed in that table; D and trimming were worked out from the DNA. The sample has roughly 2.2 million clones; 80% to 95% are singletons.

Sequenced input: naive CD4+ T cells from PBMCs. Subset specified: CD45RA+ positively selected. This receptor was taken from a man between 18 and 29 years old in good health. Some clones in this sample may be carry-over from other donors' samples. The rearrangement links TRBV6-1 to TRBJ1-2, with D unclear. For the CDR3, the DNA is TGTGCCAGCAGTACGGGCTATGGCTACACCTTC. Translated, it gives CASSTGYGYTF.